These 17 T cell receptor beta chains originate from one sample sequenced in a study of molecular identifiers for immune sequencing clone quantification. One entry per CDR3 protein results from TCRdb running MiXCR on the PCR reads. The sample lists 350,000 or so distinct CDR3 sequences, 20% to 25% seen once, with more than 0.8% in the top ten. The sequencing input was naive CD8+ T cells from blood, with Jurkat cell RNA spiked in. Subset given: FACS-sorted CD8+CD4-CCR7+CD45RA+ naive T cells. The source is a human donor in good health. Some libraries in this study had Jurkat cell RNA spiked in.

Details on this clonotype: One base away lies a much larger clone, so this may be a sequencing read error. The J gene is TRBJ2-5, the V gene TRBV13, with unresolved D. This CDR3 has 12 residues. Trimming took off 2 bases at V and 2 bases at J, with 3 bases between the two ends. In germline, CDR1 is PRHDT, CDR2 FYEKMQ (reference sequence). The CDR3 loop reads CASSLHQETQYF. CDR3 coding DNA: TGTGCCAGCAGCTTACATCAAGAGACCCAGTACTTC.

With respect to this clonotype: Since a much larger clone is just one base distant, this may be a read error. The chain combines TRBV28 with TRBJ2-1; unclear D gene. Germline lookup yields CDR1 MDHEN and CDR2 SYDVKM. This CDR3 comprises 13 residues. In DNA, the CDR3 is TGTGCCAGCAGTTTTGTCAGAAACAATGAGCAGCTCTTC. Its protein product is CASSFVRNNEQLF.

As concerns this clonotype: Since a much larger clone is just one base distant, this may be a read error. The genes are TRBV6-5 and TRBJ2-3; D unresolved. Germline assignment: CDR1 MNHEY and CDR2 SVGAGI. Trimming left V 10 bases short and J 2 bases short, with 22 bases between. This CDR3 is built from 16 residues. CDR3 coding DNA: TGTGCCAACAGCCACGAGTCCCGACGGATCACAGATACGCAGTATTTT. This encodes CANSHESRRITDTQYF.

CDR3 amino acids: CASSLGVSGRAGDTQYF. The CDR3 nucleotides are TGTGCCAGCAGCCTGGGAGTAAGCGGGAGGGCTGGAGATACGCAGTATTTT. The V gene is TRBV7-3, the J gene TRBJ2-3; 10 bases fit TRBD2. This CDR3 region has 17 residues. V shed 5 bases and J 5 bases; nucleotides not matched to a gene: 13. Germline V gives CDR1 SGHTA, CDR2 FQGTGA.

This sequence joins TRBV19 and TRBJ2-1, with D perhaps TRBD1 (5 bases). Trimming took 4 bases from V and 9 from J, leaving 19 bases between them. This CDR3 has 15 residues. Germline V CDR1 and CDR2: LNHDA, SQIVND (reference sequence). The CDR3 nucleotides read TGTGCCAGTAGTAGAACAGGAGTAGGCTGGGGTGAGCAGTTCTTC. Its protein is CASSRTGVGWGEQFF.

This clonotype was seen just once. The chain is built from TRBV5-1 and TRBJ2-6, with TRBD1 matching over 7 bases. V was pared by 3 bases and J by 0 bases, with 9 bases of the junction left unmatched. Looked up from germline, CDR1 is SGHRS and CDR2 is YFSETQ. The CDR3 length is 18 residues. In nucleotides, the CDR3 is TGCGCCAGCAGCTCTGGACAGGTGCTGAGCTCTGGGGCCAACGTCCTGACTTTC. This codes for CASSSGQVLSSGANVLTF. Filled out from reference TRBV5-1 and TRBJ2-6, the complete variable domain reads KAGVTQTPRYLIKTRGQQVTLSCSPISGHRSVSWYQQTPGQGLQFLFEYFSETQRNKGNFPGRFSGRQFSNSRSEMNVSTLELGDSALYLCASSSGQVLSSGANVLTFGAGSRLTVL.

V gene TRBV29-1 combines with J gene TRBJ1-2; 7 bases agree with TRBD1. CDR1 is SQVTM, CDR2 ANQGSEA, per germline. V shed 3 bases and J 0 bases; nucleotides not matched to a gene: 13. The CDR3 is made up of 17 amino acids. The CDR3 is CSVERPDLTGTNYGYTF. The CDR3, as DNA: TGCAGCGTTGAGCGGCCTGATTTGACAGGGACTAACTATGGCTACACCTTC.

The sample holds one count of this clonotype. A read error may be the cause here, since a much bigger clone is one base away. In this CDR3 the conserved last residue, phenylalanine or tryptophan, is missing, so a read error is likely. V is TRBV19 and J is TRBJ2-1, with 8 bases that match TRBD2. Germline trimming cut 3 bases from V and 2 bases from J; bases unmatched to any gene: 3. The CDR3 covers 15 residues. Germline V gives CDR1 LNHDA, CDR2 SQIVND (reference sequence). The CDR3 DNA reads TGTGCCAGTAGTATTGTAGCGGGGCCCTACAATGAGCAGTTCCTC. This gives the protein CASSIVAGPYNEQFL.

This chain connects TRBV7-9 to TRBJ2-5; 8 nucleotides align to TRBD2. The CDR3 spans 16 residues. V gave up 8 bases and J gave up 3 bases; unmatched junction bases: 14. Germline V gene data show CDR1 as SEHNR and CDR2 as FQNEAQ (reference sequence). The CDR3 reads CASGVGAGGPKETQYF. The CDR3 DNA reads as TGTGCCAGCGGCGTGGGCGCGGGGGGACCAAAAGAGACCCAGTACTTC.

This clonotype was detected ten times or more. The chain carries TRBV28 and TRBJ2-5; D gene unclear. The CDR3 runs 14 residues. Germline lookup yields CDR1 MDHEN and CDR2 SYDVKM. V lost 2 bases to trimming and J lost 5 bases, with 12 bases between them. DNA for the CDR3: TGTGCCAGCAGTTTACCCCAAATCGGGGAGACCCAGTACTTC. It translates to CASSLPQIGETQYF.

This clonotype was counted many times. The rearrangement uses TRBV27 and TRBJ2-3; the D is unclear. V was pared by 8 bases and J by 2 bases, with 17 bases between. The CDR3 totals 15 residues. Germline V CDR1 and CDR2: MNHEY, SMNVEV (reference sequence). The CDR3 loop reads CASHPYGVVTDTQYF. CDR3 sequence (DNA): TGTGCCAGCCACCCGTATGGGGTCGTCACAGATACGCAGTATTTT.

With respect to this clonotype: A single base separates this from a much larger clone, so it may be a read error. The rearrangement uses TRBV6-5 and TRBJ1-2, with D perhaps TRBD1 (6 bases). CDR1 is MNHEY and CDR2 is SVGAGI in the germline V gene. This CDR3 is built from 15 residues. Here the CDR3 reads CASSSRQGINCGYTF. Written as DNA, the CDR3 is TGTGCCAGCAGTTCAAGGCAGGGGATCAACTGTGGCTACACCTTC.

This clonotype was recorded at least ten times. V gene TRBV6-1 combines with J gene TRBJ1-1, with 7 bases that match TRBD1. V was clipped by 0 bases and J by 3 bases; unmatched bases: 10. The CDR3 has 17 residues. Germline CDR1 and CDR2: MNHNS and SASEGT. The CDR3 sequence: CASSEAQGSFIYTEAFF. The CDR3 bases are TGTGCCAGCAGTGAAGCACAGGGGTCCTTTATCTACACTGAAGCTTTCTTT.

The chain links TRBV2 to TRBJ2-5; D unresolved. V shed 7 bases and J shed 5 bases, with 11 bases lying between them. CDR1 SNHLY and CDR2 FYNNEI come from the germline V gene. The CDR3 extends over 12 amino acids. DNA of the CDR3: TGTGCCAGCACCTCCGATAAGGAGACCCAGTACTTC. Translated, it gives CASTSDKETQYF.

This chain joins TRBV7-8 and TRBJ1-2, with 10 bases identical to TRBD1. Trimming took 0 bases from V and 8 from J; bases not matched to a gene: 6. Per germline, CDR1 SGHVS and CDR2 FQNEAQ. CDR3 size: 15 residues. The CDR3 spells CASSLADGQGGGYTF. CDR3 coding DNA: TGTGCCAGCAGCTTAGCGGACGGACAGGGGGGCGGCTACACCTTC.

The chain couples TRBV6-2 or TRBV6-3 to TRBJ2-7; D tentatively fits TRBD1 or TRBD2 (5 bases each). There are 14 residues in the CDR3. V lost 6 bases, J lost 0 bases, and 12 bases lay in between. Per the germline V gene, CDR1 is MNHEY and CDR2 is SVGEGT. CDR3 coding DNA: TGTGCCAGCAGACCGGGACCCCGCTCCTACGAGCAGTACTTC. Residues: CASRPGPRSYEQYF.

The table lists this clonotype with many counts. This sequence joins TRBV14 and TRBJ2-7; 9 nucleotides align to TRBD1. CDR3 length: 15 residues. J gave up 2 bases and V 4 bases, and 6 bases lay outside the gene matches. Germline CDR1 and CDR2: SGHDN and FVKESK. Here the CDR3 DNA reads TGTGCCAGCAGCCTAGGACAGGGGCCCCCCTACGAGCAGTACTTC. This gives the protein CASSLGQGPPYEQYF.